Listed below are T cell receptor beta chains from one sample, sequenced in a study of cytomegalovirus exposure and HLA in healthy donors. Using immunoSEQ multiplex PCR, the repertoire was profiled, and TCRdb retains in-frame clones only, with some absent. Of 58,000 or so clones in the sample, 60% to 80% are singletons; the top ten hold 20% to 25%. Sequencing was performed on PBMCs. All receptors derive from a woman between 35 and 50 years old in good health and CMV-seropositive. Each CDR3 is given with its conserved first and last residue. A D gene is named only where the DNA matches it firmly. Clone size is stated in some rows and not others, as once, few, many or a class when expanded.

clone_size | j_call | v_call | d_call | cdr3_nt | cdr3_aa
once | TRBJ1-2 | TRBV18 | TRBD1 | TGTGCCAGCTCTCCGACAGGGAATAACTATGGCTACACCTTC | CASSPTGNNYGYTF
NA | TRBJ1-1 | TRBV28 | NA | TGTGCCAGCGGGGAGACTGAAGCTTTCTTT | CASGETEAFF
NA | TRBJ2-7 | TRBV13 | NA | TGTGCCAGCAGCCCCCCGGAGGGATACGAGCAGTACTTC | CASSPPEGYEQYF
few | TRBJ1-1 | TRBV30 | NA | TGTGCCTGGAGGAGACAACAGAACACTGAAGCTTTCTTT | CAWRRQQNTEAFF
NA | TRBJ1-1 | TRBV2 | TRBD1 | TGTGCCAGCAGTCCATCCGGACAGGGGGAAGCTTTCTTT | CASSPSGQGEAFF
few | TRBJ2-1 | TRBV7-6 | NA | TGTGCCAGCAGCTTACCCCTCGGCAGGTACAATGAGCAGTTCTTC | CASSLPLGRYNEQFF
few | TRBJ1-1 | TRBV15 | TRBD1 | TGTGCCACCAGCGGAGACAGGGGGCTCGGAGCTTTCTTT | CATSGDRGLGAFF
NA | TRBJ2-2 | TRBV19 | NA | TGTGCCAGTAATCGGGATCTAAACACCGGGGAGCTGTTTTTT | CASNRDLNTGELFF
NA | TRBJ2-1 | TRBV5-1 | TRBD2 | TGCGCCAGCAGCAAACTAGCGGGGGCGAATGAGCAGTTCTTC | CASSKLAGANEQFF
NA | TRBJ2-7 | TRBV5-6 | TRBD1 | TGTGCCAGCAGCTTGGGACAGGGGGCCTACGAGCAGTACTTC | CASSLGQGAYEQYF
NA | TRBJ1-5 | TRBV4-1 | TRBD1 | TGCGCCAGCAGCCAAGAACCCCTTCTCGGACAGGGACTTTATAGCAATCAGCCCCAGCATTTT | CASSQEPLLGQGLYSNQPQHF
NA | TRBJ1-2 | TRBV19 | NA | TGTGCCAGTAGTATTCCAACAGCCCTCTATGGCTACACCTTC | CASSIPTALYGYTF